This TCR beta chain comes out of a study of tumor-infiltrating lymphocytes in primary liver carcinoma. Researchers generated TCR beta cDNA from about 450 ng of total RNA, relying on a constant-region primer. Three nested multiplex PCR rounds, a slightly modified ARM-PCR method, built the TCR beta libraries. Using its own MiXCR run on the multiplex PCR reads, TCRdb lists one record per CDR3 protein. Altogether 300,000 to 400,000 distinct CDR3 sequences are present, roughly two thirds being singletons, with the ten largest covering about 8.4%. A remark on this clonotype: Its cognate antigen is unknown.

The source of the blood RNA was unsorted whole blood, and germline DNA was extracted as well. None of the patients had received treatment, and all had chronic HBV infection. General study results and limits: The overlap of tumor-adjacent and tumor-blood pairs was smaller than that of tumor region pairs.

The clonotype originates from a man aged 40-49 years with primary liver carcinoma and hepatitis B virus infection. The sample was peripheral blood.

CDR3 protein: CASTPTGTGSYEQYF. In DNA form, the CDR3 reads TGTGCCAGCACCCCAACCGGGACAGGATCCTACGAGCAGTACTTC. V is TRBV11-3 and J is TRBJ2-7; 8 bases align to TRBD1. Germline CDR1 and CDR2: SGHNT and YENEEA. This CDR3 contains 15 residues. V shed 7 bases, J shed 1 base, and the junction held 9 bases outside the gene matches.